This TCR beta chain was observed in a study of OX40 agonist ivuxolimab in advanced cancers. Notes on the research overall: The costimulatory receptor OX40 (CD134) was targeted by ivuxolimab, a fully human IgG2 agonistic monoclonal antibody. Intravenous ivuxolimab was administered to patients every 2 weeks at six dose levels: 0.01, 0.1, 0.3, 1.5, 3 and 10 mg/kg. Among the roughly 50 dose-escalation patients, roughly 20 had hepatocellular carcinoma, roughly 15 melanoma, 9 renal cell carcinoma and 9 head and neck cancer. In the dose-escalation cohort, roughly 80% of patients were male, and the mean age was roughly 60 years, with a range of about 23 to 90. Prior anti-PD-1, anti-PD-L1 or anti-CTLA-4 therapy was permitted, and 40% of dose-escalation patients had received checkpoint inhibitors. Partial responses occurred in three dose-escalation patients, of whom one had hepatocellular carcinoma and two had cutaneous melanoma. The point of sequencing TCRbeta in the periphery was to test whether ivuxolimab changed TCR sequence diversity and drove clonal T-cell expansion. The monotherapy dose-escalation portion (N of about 50 patients) of the phase I ivuxolimab trial is reported in the paper. General study outcomes and caveats: On average, CD8+ T cells showed more expanded clones than CD4+ T cells after ivuxolimab. At doses from 0.1 to 3.0 mg/kg, clonal expansion was seen in both CD4+ and CD8+ blood T cells between baseline and week 6. Antigen specificity was not determined for the clonally expanded peripheral T cells. In the 0.1-3.0 mg/kg groups, partial responders had among the lowest normalized peripheral clonal expansion, particularly in CD8+ T cells. Low levels of normalized T-cell clonal expansion were also seen in some nonresponding patients.

CDR1 and CDR2 are read off the germline V gene as SGHVS and FQNEAQ. At the junction V is shortened by 1 base and J by 0 bases, with 9 bases in between. Taken from cysteine to phenylalanine, the CDR3 has 15 residues. This entry keeps only the CDR3 DNA: 45 bases, framed from base 1. Genomic DNA was extracted from sorted cells for sequencing of the TCRbeta CDR3 region. The immunoSEQ Assay was used to sequence the TCRbeta CDR3 regions. The table comes from immuneACCESS by way of TCRdb, which keeps in-frame sequences with V and J called. Part of the clones is missing from these tables; in studies checked, under half for an unresolved V gene and the rest for unknown reasons. Across this sample there are 45,000 to 65,000 clones, with approximately 87% seen only once. 6% to 8% of the sample is held by the ten biggest clonotypes. Patients with a history of autoimmune disease or receiving systemic immunosuppression were excluded from the trial. Peripheral blood for TCR sequencing was drawn from every dose cohort at baseline, at cycle 4 day 1 and at cycle 7 day 1. The samples were drawn from a first-in-human, open-label, multicenter phase I dose-escalation trial of ivuxolimab. The trial enrolled adults with locally advanced or metastatic head and neck squamous cell, hepatocellular, melanoma or renal cell carcinoma. Before TCR sequencing, CD4+ T cells and CD8+ T cells from peripheral blood were sorted into separate populations.

Comment on this clone: Its antigen is not yet known. No base quality information exists; no much larger clone differs at one position.

This clonotype originated in an adult with an advanced solid tumor such as melanoma, head and neck, liver or kidney cancer. Recombination linked TRBV7-8 to TRBJ1-1; the D gene remains uncertain. The source was CD4+ or CD8+ T cells sorted from blood, collected in a trial of the OX40 agonist ivuxolimab. The CDR3 here reads CASSLEGVMNTEAFF. The bases are TGTGCCAGCAGCTTAGAGGGCGTCATGAACACTGAAGCTTTCTTT. The variable domain in full, with residues beyond the CDR3 obtained from the reference TRBV7-8 and TRBJ1-1 genes, is GAGVSQSPRYKVAKRGQDVALRCDPISGHVSLFWYQQALGQGPEFLTYFQNEAQLDKSGLPSDRFFAERPEGSVSTLKIQRTQQEDSAVYLCASSLEGVMNTEAFFGQGTRLTVV.